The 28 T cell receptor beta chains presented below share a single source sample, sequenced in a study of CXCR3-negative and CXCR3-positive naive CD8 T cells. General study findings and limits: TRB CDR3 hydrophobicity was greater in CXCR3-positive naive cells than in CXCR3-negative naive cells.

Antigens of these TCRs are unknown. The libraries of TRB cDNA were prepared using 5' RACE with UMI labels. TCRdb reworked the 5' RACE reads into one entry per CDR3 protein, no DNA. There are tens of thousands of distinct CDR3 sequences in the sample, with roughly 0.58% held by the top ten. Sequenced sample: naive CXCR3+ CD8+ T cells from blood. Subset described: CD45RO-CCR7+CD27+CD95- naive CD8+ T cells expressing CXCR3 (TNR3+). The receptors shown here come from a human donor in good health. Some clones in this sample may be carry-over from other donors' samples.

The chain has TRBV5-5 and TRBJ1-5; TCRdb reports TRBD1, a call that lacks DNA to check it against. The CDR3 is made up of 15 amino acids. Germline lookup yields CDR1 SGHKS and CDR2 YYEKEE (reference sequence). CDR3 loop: CASRQELYSNQPQHF.

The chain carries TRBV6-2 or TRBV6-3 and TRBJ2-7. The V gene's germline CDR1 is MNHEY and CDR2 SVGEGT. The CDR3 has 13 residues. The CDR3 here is CASSPESSYEQYF.

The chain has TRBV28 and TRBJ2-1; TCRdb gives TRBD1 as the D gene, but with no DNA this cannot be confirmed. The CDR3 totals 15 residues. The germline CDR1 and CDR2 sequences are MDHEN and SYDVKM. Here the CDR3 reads CASTFRGSSYNEQFF.

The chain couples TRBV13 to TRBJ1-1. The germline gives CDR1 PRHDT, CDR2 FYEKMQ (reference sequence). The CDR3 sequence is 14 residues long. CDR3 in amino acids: CASSHDNLINKAFF.

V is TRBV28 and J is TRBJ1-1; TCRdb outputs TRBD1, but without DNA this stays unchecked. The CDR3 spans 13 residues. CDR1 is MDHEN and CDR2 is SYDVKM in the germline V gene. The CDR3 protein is CASTIPVGVEAFF.

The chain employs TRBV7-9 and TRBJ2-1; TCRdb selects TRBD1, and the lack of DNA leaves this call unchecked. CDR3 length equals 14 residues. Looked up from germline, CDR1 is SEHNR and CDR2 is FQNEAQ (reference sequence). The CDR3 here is CASSSGTGLNEQFF.

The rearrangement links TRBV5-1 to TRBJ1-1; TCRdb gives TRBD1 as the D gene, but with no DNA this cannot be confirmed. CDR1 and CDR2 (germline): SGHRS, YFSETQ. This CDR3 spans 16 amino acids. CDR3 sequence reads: CASSSEPGQGITEAFF. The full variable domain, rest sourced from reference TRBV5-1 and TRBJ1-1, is KAGVTQTPRYLIKTRGQQVTLSCSPISGHRSVSWYQQTPGQGLQFLFEYFSETQRNKGNFPGRFSGRQFSNSRSEMNVSTLELGDSALYLCASSSEPGQGITEAFFGQGTRLTVV.

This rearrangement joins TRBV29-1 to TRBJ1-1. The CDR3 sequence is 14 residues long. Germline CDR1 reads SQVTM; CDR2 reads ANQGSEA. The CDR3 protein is CSVESGTMNTEAFF.

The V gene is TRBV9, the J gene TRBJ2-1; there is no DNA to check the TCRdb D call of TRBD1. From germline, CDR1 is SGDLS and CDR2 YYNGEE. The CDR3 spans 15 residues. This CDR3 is CASSVGDSSYNEQFF.

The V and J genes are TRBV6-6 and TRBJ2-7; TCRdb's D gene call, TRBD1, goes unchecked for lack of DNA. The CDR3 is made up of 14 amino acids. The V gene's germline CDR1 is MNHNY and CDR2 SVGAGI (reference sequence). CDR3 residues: CASSYRQGAYEQYF.

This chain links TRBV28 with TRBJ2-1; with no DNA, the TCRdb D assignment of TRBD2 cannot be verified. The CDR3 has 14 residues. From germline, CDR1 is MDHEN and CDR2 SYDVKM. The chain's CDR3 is CASSLLAGEDEQIF. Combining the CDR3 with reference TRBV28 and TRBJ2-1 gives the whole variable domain DVKVTQSSRYLVKRTGEKVFLECVQDMDHENMFWYRQDPGLGLRLIYFSYDVKMKEKGDIPEGYSVSREKKERFSLILESASTNQTSMYLCASSLLAGEDEQIFGPGTRLTVL.

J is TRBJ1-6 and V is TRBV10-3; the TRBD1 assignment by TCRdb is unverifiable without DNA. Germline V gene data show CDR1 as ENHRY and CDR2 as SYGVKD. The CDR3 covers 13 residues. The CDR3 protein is CAISSGQMSPLHF.

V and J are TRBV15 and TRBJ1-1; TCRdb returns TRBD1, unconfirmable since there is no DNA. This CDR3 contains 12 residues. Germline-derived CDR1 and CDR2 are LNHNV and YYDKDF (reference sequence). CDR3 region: CATSLGGTEAFF.

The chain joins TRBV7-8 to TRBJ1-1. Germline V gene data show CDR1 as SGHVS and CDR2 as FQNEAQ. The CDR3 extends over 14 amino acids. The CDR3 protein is CASSLGTGRTEAFF.

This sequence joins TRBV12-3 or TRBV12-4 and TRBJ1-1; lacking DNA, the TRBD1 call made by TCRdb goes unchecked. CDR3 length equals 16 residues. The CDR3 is CASSSGQDEQSTEAFF.

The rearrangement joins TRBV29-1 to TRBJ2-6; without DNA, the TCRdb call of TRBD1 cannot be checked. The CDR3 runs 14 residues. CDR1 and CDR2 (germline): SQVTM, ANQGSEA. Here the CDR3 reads CSVASGQGVNVLTF. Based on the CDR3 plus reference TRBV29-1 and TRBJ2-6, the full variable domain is SAVISQKPSRDICQRGTSLTIQCQVDSQVTMMFWYRQQPGQSLTLIATANQGSEATYESGFVIDKFPISRPNLTFSTLTVSNMSPEDSSIYLCSVASGQGVNVLTFGAGSRLTVL.

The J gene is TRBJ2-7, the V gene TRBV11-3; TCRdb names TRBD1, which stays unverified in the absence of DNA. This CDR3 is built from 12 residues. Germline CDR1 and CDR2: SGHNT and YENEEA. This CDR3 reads CASRNTGVEQYF.

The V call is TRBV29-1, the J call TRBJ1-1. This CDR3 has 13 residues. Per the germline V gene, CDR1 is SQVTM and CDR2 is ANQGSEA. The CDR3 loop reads CSVVRKLNTEAFF.

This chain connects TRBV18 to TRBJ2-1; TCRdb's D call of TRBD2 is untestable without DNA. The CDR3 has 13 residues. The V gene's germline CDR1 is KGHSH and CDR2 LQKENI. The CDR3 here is CASSSASGDEQFF.

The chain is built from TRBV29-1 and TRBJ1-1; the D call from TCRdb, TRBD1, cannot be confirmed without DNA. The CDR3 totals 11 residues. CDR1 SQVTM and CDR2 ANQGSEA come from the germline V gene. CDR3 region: CSVLYRARAFF.

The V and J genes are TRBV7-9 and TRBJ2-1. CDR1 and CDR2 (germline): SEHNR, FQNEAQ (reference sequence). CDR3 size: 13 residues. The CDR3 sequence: CASSLRTLGEQFF.

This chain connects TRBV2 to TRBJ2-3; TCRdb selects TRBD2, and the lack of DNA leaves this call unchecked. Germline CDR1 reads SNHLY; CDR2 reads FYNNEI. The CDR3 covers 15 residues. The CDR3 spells CASRPTSGPTDTQYF.

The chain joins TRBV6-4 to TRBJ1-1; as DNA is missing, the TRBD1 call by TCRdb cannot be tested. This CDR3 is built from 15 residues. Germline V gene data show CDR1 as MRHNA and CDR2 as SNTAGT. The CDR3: CASSVWAGGNTEAFF.

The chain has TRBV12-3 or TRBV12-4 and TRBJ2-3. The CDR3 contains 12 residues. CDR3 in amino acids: CASSLRRDTQYF.

CDR3 sequence reads: CSALSGESSYEQYF. The J gene is TRBJ2-7, the V gene TRBV20-1; lacking DNA, the TRBD2 call made by TCRdb goes unchecked. Germline lookup yields CDR1 DFQATT and CDR2 SNEGSKA (reference sequence). The CDR3 consists of 14 residues.

The CDR3 sequence is CASLPDRHHEKLFF. The rearrangement joins TRBV2 to TRBJ1-4; TCRdb's assignment of TRBD1 cannot be checked, as there is no DNA. CDR3 length: 14 residues. The V gene's germline CDR1 is SNHLY and CDR2 FYNNEI.

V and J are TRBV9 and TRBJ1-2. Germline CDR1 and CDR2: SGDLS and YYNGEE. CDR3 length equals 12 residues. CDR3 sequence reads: CASSGKDYGYTF.

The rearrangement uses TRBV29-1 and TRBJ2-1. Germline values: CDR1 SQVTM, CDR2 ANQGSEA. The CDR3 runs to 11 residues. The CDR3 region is CSVWLGDEQFF.